This T cell receptor (beta chain) originates from a study of post-analysis software for immune sequencing data. Study results and caveats: With F measure, samples from one preparation batch clustered together strongly. Five TRBV segments were significantly more frequent in patients than in controls. TRBV5-6, TRBV5-1 and TRBV20-1 were among these segments.

This clonotype appeared a few times. Its specificity is unknown. Sequencing libraries made from TCR beta cDNA carried unique molecular identifiers. Some 500,000 cDNA molecules were recovered from an input of 1 to 10 million T cells. TCRdb recomputed calls from the PCR reads with MiXCR, one row per CDR3 protein. The sample includes approximately 730,000 distinct CDR3 sequences, around 45% of them seen just once. The CDR3 runs to 13 residues. The trim removed 3 bases at V and 7 bases at J, leaving 3 bases unmatched. Sample: blood. The chain combines TRBV12-3 or TRBV12-4 with TRBJ1-1; 9 bases are a match to TRBD1. The clonotype comes from a girl under 18 with multiple sclerosis. The chain's CDR3 is CASSLRQGDEAFF. CDR3 nucleotide sequence: TGTGCCAGCAGTTTGAGACAGGGGGATGAAGCTTTCTTT.